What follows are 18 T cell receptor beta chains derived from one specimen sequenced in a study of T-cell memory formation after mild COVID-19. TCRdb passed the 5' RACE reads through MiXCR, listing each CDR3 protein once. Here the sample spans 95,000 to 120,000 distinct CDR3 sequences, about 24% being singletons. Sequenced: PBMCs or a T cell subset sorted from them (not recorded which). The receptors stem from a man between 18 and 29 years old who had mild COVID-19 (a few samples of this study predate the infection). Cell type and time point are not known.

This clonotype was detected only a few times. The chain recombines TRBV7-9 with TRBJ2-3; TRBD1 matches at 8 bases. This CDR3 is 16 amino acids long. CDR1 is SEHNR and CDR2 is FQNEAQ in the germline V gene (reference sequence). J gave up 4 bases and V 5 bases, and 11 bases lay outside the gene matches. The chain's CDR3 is CASSPWTGTLSDTQYF. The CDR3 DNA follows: TGTGCCAGCAGCCCGTGGACAGGGACTTTATCAGATACGCAGTATTTT.

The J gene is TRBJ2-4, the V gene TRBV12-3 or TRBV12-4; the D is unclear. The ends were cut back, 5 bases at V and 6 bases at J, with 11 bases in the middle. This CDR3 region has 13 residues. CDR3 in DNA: TGTGCCAGCAGTATAGGCAGGCTAAACATTCAGTACTTC. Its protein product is CASSIGRLNIQYF.

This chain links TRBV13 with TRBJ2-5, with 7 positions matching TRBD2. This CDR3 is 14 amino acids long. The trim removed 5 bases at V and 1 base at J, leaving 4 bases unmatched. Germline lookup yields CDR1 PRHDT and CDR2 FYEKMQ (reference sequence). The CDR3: CASSAWTSQETQYF. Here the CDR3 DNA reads TGTGCCAGCAGCGCTTGGACTAGCCAAGAGACCCAGTACTTC.

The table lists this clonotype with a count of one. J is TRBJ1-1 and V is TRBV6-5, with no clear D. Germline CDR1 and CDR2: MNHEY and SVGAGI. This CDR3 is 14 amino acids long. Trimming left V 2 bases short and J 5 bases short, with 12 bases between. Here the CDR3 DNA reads TGTGCCAGCAGTTACGAGGCGAGGGCTACTGAAGCTTTCTTT. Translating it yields CASSYEARATEAFF.

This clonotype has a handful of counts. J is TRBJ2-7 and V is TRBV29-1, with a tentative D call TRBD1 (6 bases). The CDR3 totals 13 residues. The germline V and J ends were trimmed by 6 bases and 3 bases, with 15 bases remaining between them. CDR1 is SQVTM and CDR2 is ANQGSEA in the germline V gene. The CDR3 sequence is CSVTTGISYEQYF. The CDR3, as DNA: TGCAGCGTCACAACAGGGATCAGCTACGAGCAGTACTTC.

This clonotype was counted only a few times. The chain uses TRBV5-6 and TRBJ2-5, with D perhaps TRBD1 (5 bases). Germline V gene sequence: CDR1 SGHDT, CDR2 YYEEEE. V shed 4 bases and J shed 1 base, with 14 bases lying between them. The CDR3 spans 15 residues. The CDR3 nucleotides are TGTGCCAGCAGCACGCCCGGACACCCCCAAGAGACCCAGTACTTC. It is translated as CASSTPGHPQETQYF. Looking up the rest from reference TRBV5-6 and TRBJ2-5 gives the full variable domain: DAGVTQSPTHLIKTRGQQVTLRCSPKSGHDTVSWYQQALGQGPQFIFQYYEEEERQRGNFPDRFSGHQFPNYSSELNVNALLLGDSALYLCASSTPGHPQETQYFGPGTRLLVL.

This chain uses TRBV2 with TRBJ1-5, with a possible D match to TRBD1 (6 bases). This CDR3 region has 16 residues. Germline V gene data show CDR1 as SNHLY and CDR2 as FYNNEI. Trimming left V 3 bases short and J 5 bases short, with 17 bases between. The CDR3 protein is CASSDMSSGGYQPQHF. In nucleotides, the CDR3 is TGTGCCAGCAGTGATATGTCGTCCGGGGGCTATCAGCCCCAGCATTTT. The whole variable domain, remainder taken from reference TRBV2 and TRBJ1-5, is EPEVTQTPSHQVTQMGQEVILRCVPISNHLYFYWYRQILGQKVEFLVSFYNNEISEKSEIFDDQFSVERPDGSNFTLKIRSTKLEDSAMYFCASSDMSSGGYQPQHFGDGTRLSIL.

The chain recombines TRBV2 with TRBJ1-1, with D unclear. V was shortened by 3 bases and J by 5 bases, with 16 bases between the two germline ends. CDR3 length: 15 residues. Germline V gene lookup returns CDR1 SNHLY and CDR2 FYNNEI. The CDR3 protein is CASSDGWSSRTEAFF. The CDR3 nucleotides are TGTGCCAGCAGTGACGGGTGGAGCAGCCGGACTGAAGCTTTCTTT.

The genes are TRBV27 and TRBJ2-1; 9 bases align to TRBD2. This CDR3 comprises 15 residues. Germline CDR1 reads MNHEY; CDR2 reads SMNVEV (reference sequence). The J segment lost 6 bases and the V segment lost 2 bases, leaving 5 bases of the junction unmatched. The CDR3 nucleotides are TGTGCCAGCAGTTTACTAGCGGGGACTACCAATGAGCAGTTCTTC. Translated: CASSLLAGTTNEQFF.

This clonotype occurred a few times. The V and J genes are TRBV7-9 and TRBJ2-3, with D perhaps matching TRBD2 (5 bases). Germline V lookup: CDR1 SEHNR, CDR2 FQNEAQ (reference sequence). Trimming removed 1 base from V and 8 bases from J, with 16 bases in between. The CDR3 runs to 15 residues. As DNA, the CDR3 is TGTGCCAGCAGCTTAGAGGTAGCCGGGCGGGCTACGCAGTATTTT. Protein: CASSLEVAGRATQYF.

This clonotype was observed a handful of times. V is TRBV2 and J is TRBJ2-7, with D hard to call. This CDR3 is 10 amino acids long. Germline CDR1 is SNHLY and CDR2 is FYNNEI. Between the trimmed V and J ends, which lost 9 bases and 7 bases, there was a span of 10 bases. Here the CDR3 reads CASTYVEQYF. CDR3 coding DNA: TGTGCCAGTACCTATGTGGAGCAGTACTTC.

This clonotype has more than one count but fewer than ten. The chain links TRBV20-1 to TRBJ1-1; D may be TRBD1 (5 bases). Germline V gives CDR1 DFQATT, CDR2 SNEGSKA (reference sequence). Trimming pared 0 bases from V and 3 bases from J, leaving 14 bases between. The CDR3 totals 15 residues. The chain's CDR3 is CSARDRRDLDTEAFF. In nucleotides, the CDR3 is TGCAGTGCTAGAGATCGCAGGGATTTGGACACTGAAGCTTTCTTT.

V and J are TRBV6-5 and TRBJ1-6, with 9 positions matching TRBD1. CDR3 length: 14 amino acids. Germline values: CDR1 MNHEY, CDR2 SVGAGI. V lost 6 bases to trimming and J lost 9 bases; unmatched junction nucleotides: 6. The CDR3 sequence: CASRPDRGASPLHF. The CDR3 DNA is TGTGCCAGCAGACCCGACAGGGGGGCTTCACCCCTCCACTTT.

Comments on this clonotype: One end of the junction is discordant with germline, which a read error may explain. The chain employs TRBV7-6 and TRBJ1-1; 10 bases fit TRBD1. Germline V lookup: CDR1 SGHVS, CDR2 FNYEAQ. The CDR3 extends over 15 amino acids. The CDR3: CASSIRQGANTEAFF. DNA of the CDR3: TGTGCCAGCAGCATACGACAGGGGGCTAACACTGAGGCTTTCTTT.

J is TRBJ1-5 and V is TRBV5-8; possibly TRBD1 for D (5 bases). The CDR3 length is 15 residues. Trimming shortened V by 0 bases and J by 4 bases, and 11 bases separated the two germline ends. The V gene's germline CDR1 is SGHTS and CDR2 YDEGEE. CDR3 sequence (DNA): TGTGCCAGCAGCTTGGGACAGCCTGGTAATCAGCCCCAGCATTTT. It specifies CASSLGQPGNQPQHF.

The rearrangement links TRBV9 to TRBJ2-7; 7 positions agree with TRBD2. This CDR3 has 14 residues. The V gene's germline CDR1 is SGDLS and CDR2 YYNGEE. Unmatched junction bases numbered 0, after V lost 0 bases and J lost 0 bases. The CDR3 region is CASSVGDYSYEQYF. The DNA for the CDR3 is TGTGCCAGCAGCGTAGGGGACTACTCCTACGAGCAGTACTTC.

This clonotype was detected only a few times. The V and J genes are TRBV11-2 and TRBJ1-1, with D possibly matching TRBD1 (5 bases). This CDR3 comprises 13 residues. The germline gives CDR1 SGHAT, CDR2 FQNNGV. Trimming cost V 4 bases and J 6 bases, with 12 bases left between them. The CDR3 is CASSSPLGPEAFF. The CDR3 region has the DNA TGTGCCAGCAGCTCTCCCCTGGGGCCTGAAGCTTTCTTT.

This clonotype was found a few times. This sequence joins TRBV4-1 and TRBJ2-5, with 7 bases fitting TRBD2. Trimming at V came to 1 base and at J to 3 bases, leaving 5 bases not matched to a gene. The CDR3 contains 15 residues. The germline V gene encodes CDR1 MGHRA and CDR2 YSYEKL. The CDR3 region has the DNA TGCGCCAGCAGCCAAGTTGCGGGGGAGAAAGAGACCCAGTACTTC. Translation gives CASSQVAGEKETQYF.